This T cell receptor beta chain stems from a study of graft-versus-host responses after intestinal transplantation. Study observations and caveats: GvH clones were found in recipient marrow; some appeared first in ileum or blood.

Using immunoSEQ multiplex PCR, the repertoire was profiled, and TCRdb retains in-frame clones only, with some absent. There are 80,000 or so clones in the sample; 92% occur only once, and 0.65% to 0.75% lies in the top ten. In regard to this clone: The antigen is not known.

Trimming took 4 bases from V and 5 from J; bases not matched to a gene: 14. This CDR3 comprises 19 residues. Germline CDR1 reads KGHSH; CDR2 reads LQKENI. This chain joins TRBV18 and TRBJ2-2; TRBD2 agrees at 12 bases. The TCR sequence derives from a human patient who received an intestinal transplant, so some T cells may come from the graft donor. The sample in question was PBMCs, obtained 98 days after intestinal transplantation. This CDR3 is CASSLYPPGLAGQTGELFF. CDR3 nucleotide sequence: TGTGCCAGCTCACTCTACCCGCCAGGACTAGCGGGACAGACCGGGGAGCTGTTTTTT.